This record looks at one T cell receptor (beta chain) sequence and its context. No antigen is known for it. The record originates from a study of shared clonotypes between healthy human individuals. Study-level background: The donors, a couple of women and a few men, were aged 18 to 49. General study findings and limits: Blood was the sole source, and tissue repertoires probably differ. The rarefaction results pointed to incomplete sorted-subset sequencing despite large depth.

Data came from immunoSEQ multiplex PCR; TCRdb stores just in-frame clones and leaves some out. Counted here are some 2.1 million clones, 85% to 95% occurring once; the ten biggest clones make up approximately 0.13%. This CDR3 is built from 14 residues. CDR1 is SGHTS and CDR2 is YDEGEE in the germline V gene. Between the trimmed V and J ends, which lost 1 base and 1 base, there was a span of 5 bases. This clonotype was sampled from a man between 18 and 35 years old in good health. Sequenced input: naive CD4+ T cells sorted from blood. As to subset: CD45RA+ positively selected. The chain has TRBV5-8 and TRBJ2-2; D gene uncertain. The CDR3 DNA is TGTGCCAGCAGCTTGCTCAGGAACACCGGGGAGCTGTTTTTT. Its protein product is CASSLLRNTGELFF.